The present TCR beta chain was sequenced within a study of T cell repertoires in cytomegalovirus infection. In TCRdb, the reads were re-called with MiXCR into one record per CDR3 protein. The table lists more than 150,000 distinct CDR3 sequences, around 20% of them singletons. The CDR3 consists of 17 residues. Germline CDR1 is MNHEY and CDR2 is SVGEGT. Trimming shortened V by 0 bases and J by 6 bases, and 18 bases separated the two germline ends. Input material: PBMCs. The receptor was isolated from a human donor in good health (CMV status not recorded). Some clones in this sample may be carry-over from other donors' samples. The chain uses TRBV6-2 or TRBV6-3 and TRBJ2-1; a possible D gene is TRBD1 (6 bases). In DNA form, the CDR3 reads TGTGCCAGCAGTTACTCACCAACGGACAGAGAACCCAATGAGCAGTTCTTC. Protein product: CASSYSPTDREPNEQFF.